Listed below are T cell receptor beta chains from one sample, sequenced in a study of blood T cell repertoires in COVID-19. Produced via immunoSEQ multiplex PCR; TCRdb's table is partial and in-frame only. The sample has around 100,000 clones; more than 85% are singletons. Sequencing used peripheral blood. These receptor sequences come from a man aged 25 to 45 in a cohort sampled during active COVID-19. Each CDR3 is given with its conserved first and last residue. The D gene is left open where the match is weak. Clone size is stated in some rows and not others, as once, few, many or a class when expanded.

j_call v_call d_call clone_size cdr3_aa cdr3_nt
TRBJ1-1 TRBV10-2 . . CASSEIQNTEAFF TGCGCCAGCAGTGAGATACAGAACACTGAAGCTTTCTTT
TRBJ2-5 TRBV2 TRBD1 . CASSEVRTGRMETQYF TGTGCCAGCAGTGAAGTACGGACAGGGAGAATGGAGACCCAGTACTTC
TRBJ2-3 TRBV6-4 TRBD2 . CASTQIAGDYTDTQYF TGTGCCAGCACTCAAATAGCGGGGGACTACACAGATACGCAGTATTTT
TRBJ2-1 TRBV11-1 . . CASSLRTALYNEQFF TGTGCCAGCAGCTTGCGGACAGCCCTCTACAATGAGCAGTTCTTC
TRBJ2-3 TRBV27 . . CASSFQEGNTDTQYF TGTGCCAGCAGTTTTCAGGAGGGGAACACAGATACGCAGTATTTT
TRBJ1-4 TRBV30 . . CAWSVGEVEKLFF TGTGCCTGGAGTGTCGGGGAGGTGGAAAAACTGTTTTTT
TRBJ2-5 TRBV18 TRBD2 . CASSPGLQETQYF TGTGCCAGCTCACCGGGACTACAAGAGACCCAGTACTTC
TRBJ2-3 TRBV5-1 TRBD1 . CASSLAQGADTQYF TGCGCCAGCAGCCTGGCCCAGGGGGCAGATACGCAGTATTTT
TRBJ1-5 TRBV4-2 TRBD1 few CASSQDRQGLDQPQHF TGTGCCAGCAGCCAAGATCGACAGGGGCTGGATCAGCCCCAGCATTTT
TRBJ2-3 TRBV11-1 . . CASSLGGGGDTQYF TGTGCCAGCAGCTTAGGGGGGGGCGGAGATACGCAGTATTTT
TRBJ2-3 TRBV4-2 TRBD2 . CASSQAPGLAGRTDTQYF TGTGCCAGCAGCCAAGCCCCGGGACTAGCGGGGAGGACAGATACGCAGTATTTT
TRBJ1-1 TRBV2 . . CASTGGENTEAFF TGTGCCAGCACGGGGGGGGAGAACACTGAAGCTTTCTTT
TRBJ1-5 TRBV5-6 TRBD1 once CASSPAGTENQPQHF TGTGCCAGCAGTCCTGCCGGGACAGAAAATCAGCCCCAGCATTTT
TRBJ2-3 TRBV6-5 . . CASSLGLSTDTQYF TGTGCCAGCAGTTTGGGCTTATCCACAGATACGCAGTATTTT
TRBJ2-3 TRBV7-2 . . CASSLSRMSDTQYF TGTGCCAGCAGCTTATCTAGGATGTCAGATACGCAGTATTTT
TRBJ2-1 TRBV7-2 TRBD2 . CASSLGGTRASHEQFF TGTGCCAGCAGCTTAGGAGGGACTAGGGCCTCCCATGAGCAGTTCTTC
TRBJ1-2 TRBV27 . . CASSLLQGDYGYTF TGTGCCAGCAGTTTACTGCAGGGCGACTATGGCTACACCTTC
TRBJ1-2 TRBV6-6 TRBD1 . CASRVGRGRFYGYTF TGTGCCAGCAGGGTGGGCAGGGGGCGGTTTTATGGCTACACCTTC